The rows below give T cell receptor beta chains drawn from one sample of a study of graft-versus-host responses after intestinal transplantation. The antigens for these receptors are not known. Measured with immunoSEQ multiplex PCR; TCRdb has only the in-frame clones, and not every one. This sample has around 71,000 clones; 94% occur once, and the top ten carry around 0.57%. The sequenced sample was unstimulated CD8+ T cells sorted from spleen or lymph node cells, obtained before intestinal transplant. The receptor source for this set is a human donor who received an intestinal transplant. CDR3s include the opening cysteine and the closing phenylalanine or tryptophan. Fields, in order: clone size, D gene, J gene, V gene, CDR3 DNA, CDR3 protein. A D gene is named only where the DNA matches it firmly. A clone size is listed for some rows: how often the clone was seen (once, few, many), or a class if it is expanded.

size: .
D: TRBD2
J: TRBJ2-1
V: TRBV30
DNA: TGTGCCTGGAGTATGGGAGCGGGAGGGGGCAATGAGCAGTTCTTC
CDR3: CAWSMGAGGGNEQFF

size: .
D: .
J: TRBJ1-1
V: TRBV9
DNA: TGTGCCAGCAGCGTAGAAGGGGGGAGGAACACTGAAGCTTTCTTT
CDR3: CASSVEGGRNTEAFF

size: .
D: .
J: TRBJ2-7
V: TRBV2
DNA: TGTGCCAGCAGGGGGCCTTCCGAGCAGTACTTC
CDR3: CASRGPSEQYF

size: .
D: .
J: TRBJ1-2
V: TRBV7-9
DNA: TGTGCCAGCAGCTTGCGGGGACCAGACTATGGCTACACCTTC
CDR3: CASSLRGPDYGYTF

size: .
D: TRBD2
J: TRBJ2-2
V: TRBV27
DNA: TGTGCCAGCAGTTTGGGACTAGCGGGAGGCGACACCGGGGAGCTGTTTTTT
CDR3: CASSLGLAGGDTGELFF

size: .
D: .
J: TRBJ1-4
V: TRBV6-4
DNA: TGTGCCAGCAGTGACTCGATGAGGGGTGTCGCTAATGAAAAACTGTTTTTT
CDR3: CASSDSMRGVANEKLFF

size: .
D: .
J: TRBJ1-4
V: TRBV9
DNA: TGTGCCAGCAGCGTGGGGGGCACTAATGAAAAACTGTTTTTT
CDR3: CASSVGGTNEKLFF

size: .
D: TRBD2
J: TRBJ2-1
V: TRBV9
DNA: TGTGCCAGCAGCCCGGGGACTAGCGGGAGGGGGGGCTCCTACAATGAGCAGTTCTTC
CDR3: CASSPGTSGRGGSYNEQFF

size: .
D: TRBD2
J: TRBJ2-7
V: TRBV5-4
DNA: TGTGCCAGCAGCTATACCGCGGGAGGGCCGAGTGAGCAGTACTTC
CDR3: CASSYTAGGPSEQYF

size: .
D: .
J: TRBJ2-6
V: TRBV9
DNA: TGTGCCAGCAGCGTAGCTGTAGCTGGCTCTGGGGCCAACGTCCTGACTTTC
CDR3: CASSVAVAGSGANVLTF

size: .
D: .
J: TRBJ2-3
V: TRBV7-6
DNA: TGTGCCAGCAGTACCCTAGGAACAGATACGCAGTATTTT
CDR3: CASSTLGTDTQYF

size: .
D: TRBD1
J: TRBJ2-7
V: TRBV19
DNA: TGTGCCAGTAGTATAGTGCGGGGACAGGGGTACGAGCAGTACTTC
CDR3: CASSIVRGQGYEQYF

size: .
D: TRBD1
J: TRBJ1-1
V: TRBV5-5
DNA: TGTGCCAGCAGCTTGGCCCTGGACAGGAGGAACACTGAAGCTTTCTTT
CDR3: CASSLALDRRNTEAFF

size: .
D: TRBD2
J: TRBJ2-7
V: TRBV28
DNA: TGTGCCAGCAGTTTGTGGCGTTGGCGGGAGGACCGCTCCTACGAGCAGTACTTC
CDR3: CASSLWRWREDRSYEQYF

size: .
D: .
J: TRBJ2-4
V: TRBV4-1
DNA: TGCGCCAGCAGCCAAGAGGCGGATCCCCTAGCCAAAAACATTCAGTACTTC
CDR3: CASSQEADPLAKNIQYF

size: .
D: .
J: TRBJ2-7
V: TRBV28
DNA: TGTGCCAGCAGTTTCTCTTCCATCTACGAGCAGTACTTC
CDR3: CASSFSSIYEQYF

size: .
D: TRBD2
J: TRBJ2-1
V: TRBV10-2
DNA: TGCGCCAGCAGTCTCCCCCGGCTAGCGGGACGGTACAATGAGCAGTTCTTC
CDR3: CASSLPRLAGRYNEQFF

size: .
D: TRBD2
J: TRBJ2-4
V: TRBV10-1
DNA: TGCGCCAGCAGTGAGGATCCAGCGGGGGTAGCCAAAAACATTCAGTACTTT
CDR3: CASSEDPAGVAKNIQYF

size: .
D: .
J: TRBJ1-5
V: TRBV6-9
DNA: TGTGCCAGCAGTTACGGGCGCAATCAGCCCCAGCATTTT
CDR3: CASSYGRNQPQHF

size: .
D: TRBD1
J: TRBJ2-5
V: TRBV29-1
DNA: TGCAGCGTTGGCCAGGGGGCGCCTGAACAAGAGACCCAGTACTTC
CDR3: CSVGQGAPEQETQYF

size: .
D: .
J: TRBJ2-7
V: TRBV7-9
DNA: TGTGCCAGCAGCGCCGGGACACATTACGAGCAGTACTTC
CDR3: CASSAGTHYEQYF

size: .
D: TRBD2
J: TRBJ2-7
V: TRBV6-1
DNA: TGTGCCAGCAGTGAAGGGGCTAGCGGCCAACACGAGCAGTACTTC
CDR3: CASSEGASGQHEQYF

size: once
D: .
J: TRBJ1-2
V: TRBV25-1
DNA: TGTGCCGGCCTCGGGGAAGGGGGAGGCTACACCTTC
CDR3: CAGLGEGGGYTF

size: .
D: TRBD2
J: TRBJ2-1
V: TRBV2
DNA: TGTGCCAGCAGTGACGCGGTGGCTAGCGGGAGCTACAATGAGCAGTTCTTC
CDR3: CASSDAVASGSYNEQFF

size: .
D: .
J: TRBJ1-1
V: TRBV6-1
DNA: TGTGCCAGCAGCCAACCACAGGGCGCTGAAGCTTTCTTT
CDR3: CASSQPQGAEAFF

size: .
D: .
J: TRBJ2-5
V: TRBV5-1
DNA: TGCGCCAGCAGACCCCTCAGGGAAGGGGAGGAAAGCCGACAAGAGACCCAGTACTTC
CDR3: CASRPLREGEESRQETQYF

size: .
D: .
J: TRBJ2-2
V: TRBV5-1
DNA: TGCGCCAGCGGCGGGACATTAAACACCGGGGAGCTGTTTTTT
CDR3: CASGGTLNTGELFF

size: .
D: TRBD1
J: TRBJ1-2
V: TRBV19
DNA: TGTGCCAGTAGTCGAGACGGGACAGGGTTCCTTGGCTACACCTTC
CDR3: CASSRDGTGFLGYTF

size: .
D: .
J: TRBJ1-1
V: TRBV27
DNA: TGTGCCAGCAGTTTTATAGGCACGAACACTGAAGCTTTCTTT
CDR3: CASSFIGTNTEAFF

size: .
D: .
J: TRBJ2-1
V: TRBV28
DNA: TGTGCCAGCAGCCTCTTCAGGGGTAATGAGCAGTTCTTC
CDR3: CASSLFRGNEQFF

size: .
D: TRBD2
J: TRBJ2-5
V: TRBV9
DNA: TGTGCCAGCGGGGCCGGAGGGACTACCGGAGGGGAGACCCAGTACTTC
CDR3: CASGAGGTTGGETQYF

size: .
D: .
J: TRBJ1-1
V: TRBV19
DNA: TGTGCCAGTTTCGAGGGGCCTGGCGCTTTCTTT
CDR3: CASFEGPGAFF

size: .
D: TRBD2
J: TRBJ2-7
V: TRBV9
DNA: TGCGCCAGCAGACTAGCGGCCAGAAGCTCCTACGAGCAGTACTTC
CDR3: CASRLAARSSYEQYF

size: .
D: TRBD1
J: TRBJ2-1
V: TRBV7-2
DNA: TGTGCCAGCAGCCGTGGACCGGGACAGCGATTCTACAATGAGCAGTTCTTC
CDR3: CASSRGPGQRFYNEQFF

size: .
D: .
J: TRBJ2-7
V: TRBV11-2
DNA: TGTGCCAGCAGCCAGACTTCGGCCTCGCTCTACGAGCAGTACTTC
CDR3: CASSQTSASLYEQYF

size: .
D: .
J: TRBJ2-2
V: TRBV6-6
DNA: TGTGCCAGCAGCTACCAAAGCGGCACCGGGGAGCTGTTTTTT
CDR3: CASSYQSGTGELFF

size: .
D: .
J: TRBJ2-7
V: TRBV14
DNA: TGTGCCAGCGGACAGCTCAGATACGAGCAGTACTTC
CDR3: CASGQLRYEQYF

size: .
D: .
J: TRBJ1-5
V: TRBV7-8
DNA: TGTGCCAGCAGCTCAGGGGTAAAGGGCAATCAGCCCCAGCATTTT
CDR3: CASSSGVKGNQPQHF

size: .
D: .
J: TRBJ2-7
V: TRBV19
DNA: TGTGCCAGTAGTATAGTGGCAGGGGATGGCGCCTACGAGCAGTACTTC
CDR3: CASSIVAGDGAYEQYF

size: .
D: .
J: TRBJ1-2
V: TRBV5-5
DNA: TGTGCCAGCAGCACTTCGGGTAGCTATGGCTACACCTTC
CDR3: CASSTSGSYGYTF

size: .
D: TRBD1
J: TRBJ2-3
V: TRBV4-1
DNA: TGCGCCAGCAGCCAGTACTCCGGGACAGGGGGCACAGATACGCAGTATTTT
CDR3: CASSQYSGTGGTDTQYF

size: .
D: .
J: TRBJ1-4
V: TRBV7-9
DNA: TGTGCCAGCAGCCTTCGTCCTAATGAAAAACTGTTTTTT
CDR3: CASSLRPNEKLFF

size: .
D: TRBD2
J: TRBJ2-1
V: TRBV15
DNA: TGTGCCACCGGGGGCGTGGGACTAGCGGGCAATGAGCAGTTCTTC
CDR3: CATGGVGLAGNEQFF

size: .
D: .
J: TRBJ1-2
V: TRBV5-5
DNA: TGTGCCAGCAGCTTGGATCCAGGGGACTATGGCTACACCTTC
CDR3: CASSLDPGDYGYTF

size: once
D: .
J: TRBJ2-7
V: TRBV10-3
DNA: TGTGCCATCAGTGAGTCCGTCGAGCAGTACTTC
CDR3: CAISESVEQYF

size: .
D: .
J: TRBJ1-3
V: TRBV5-1
DNA: TGCGCCAGCAGCTTGCGGGGGCTCTCTGGAAACACCATATATTTT
CDR3: CASSLRGLSGNTIYF

size: .
D: .
J: TRBJ2-7
V: TRBV30
DNA: TGTGCCTGGAGTGCGGACTCCACCTACGAGCAGTACTTC
CDR3: CAWSADSTYEQYF

size: .
D: .
J: TRBJ2-1
V: TRBV7-8
DNA: TGTGCCAGCAGCTTTGGTGGCGGCTACAATGAGCAGTTCTTC
CDR3: CASSFGGGYNEQFF

size: .
D: TRBD2
J: TRBJ2-1
V: TRBV29-1
DNA: TGCAGGGTACTAGCGGACTACAATGAGCAGTTCTTC
CDR3: CRVLADYNEQFF

size: .
D: TRBD1
J: TRBJ2-5
V: TRBV7-8
DNA: TGTGCCAGCAGCTTGACAGGGGTCCAAGAGACCCAGTACTTC
CDR3: CASSLTGVQETQYF

size: .
D: .
J: TRBJ2-3
V: TRBV5-3
DNA: TGTGCCAGAAGCTTTCAGGGGAAAACCACAGATACGCAGTATTTT
CDR3: CARSFQGKTTDTQYF

size: .
D: .
J: TRBJ2-3
V: TRBV5-5
DNA: TGTGCCAGCAGCTTGGGTGGAGATACGCAGTATTTT
CDR3: CASSLGGDTQYF

size: .
D: TRBD1
J: TRBJ2-7
V: TRBV6-1
DNA: TGTGCCAGCAGTCCCACGACAGGGGTCCGTACAGAGCAGTACTTC
CDR3: CASSPTTGVRTEQYF

size: .
D: .
J: TRBJ2-7
V: TRBV4-1
DNA: TGCGCCAGCAGCCAAGTCGCCCTAGCAGGTAACGAGCAGTACTTC
CDR3: CASSQVALAGNEQYF

size: .
D: .
J: TRBJ2-3
V: TRBV5-4
DNA: TGTGCCAGCAGCTTCACAGATACGCAGTATTTT
CDR3: CASSFTDTQYF

size: .
D: .
J: TRBJ1-1
V: TRBV10-2
DNA: TGCGCCAGCAGTGATTCGGGGGGCGAAGCTTTCTTT
CDR3: CASSDSGGEAFF

size: once
D: .
J: TRBJ1-2
V: TRBV27
DNA: TGTGCCAGCGCTTCCCGGGGCCTATCGATATATGGCTACACCTTC
CDR3: CASASRGLSIYGYTF